Given below is one T cell receptor (beta chain) in context. A Seattle source enrolled patients during active infection and followed them longitudinally. Original data processing: Reference gene primer amplification yielded estimated nucleated cell counts. TCRdb's table, derived via immunoSEQ multiplex PCR, lists solely in-frame clones and lacks some. From that table come the V and J calls and clone size; the DNA was used to work out D and trimming. The data contain hundreds of thousands of clones, about 82% of them seen just once; the ten biggest clones take up approximately 6%. This entry is derived from a study of blood T cell repertoires in COVID-19. Study background: There were acute and convalescent COVID-19 samples, and they came from the United States, Italy and Spain. PBMCs, B-cell-depleted T cells, or T cells provided the cDNA or gDNA that made up the material.

Germline V gene lookup returns CDR1 SGHRS and CDR2 YFSETQ. V was cut by 3 bases and J by 5 bases, with 11 bases left in between. The CDR3 covers 13 residues. Sequenced input: peripheral blood. This chain uses TRBV5-1 with TRBJ1-1; unclear D gene. This sequence originates from a woman of 80 years or more with COVID-19, enrolled during active disease. As DNA, the CDR3 is TGCGCCAGCAGCTCCGTTTCCGGGACTGAAGCTTTCTTT. Translated, it gives CASSSVSGTEAFF.